This TCR beta chain was sequenced during a study of Graves' ophthalmopathy and Graves' hyperthyroidism. Amplified TCR beta CDR3 regions were obtained using RNA transcripts as template. The first round was an RT-PCR with HTBI primers, and the second round was a multiplex PCR. TCRdb reprocessed the multiplex PCR reads with MiXCR, giving one entry per CDR3 protein. Here the sample spans over a million distinct CDR3 sequences, 36% being singletons. V lost 2 bases and J 8 bases, leaving 12 bases between the germline ends. CDR3 length: 13 residues. Germline CDR1 and CDR2: SEHNR and FQNEAQ (reference sequence). Pregnancy or lactation, uncontrolled infections and other autoimmune diseases were grounds for excluding patients.

The source is an adult man with Graves' hyperthyroidism. V is TRBV7-9 and J is TRBJ1-2, with unresolved D. Sequenced input: peripheral blood or thyroid tissue (not recorded which). The CDR3: CASSLQQMGGYTF. CDR3 sequence (DNA): TGTGCCAGCAGCTTACAGCAGATGGGAGGCTACACCTTC.